This T cell receptor beta chain was identified in a study of cytomegalovirus exposure and HLA in healthy donors. In the PCR, 60 Vbeta and 13 Jbeta primers were used. Some clones are missing from TCRdb's copy, which holds only in-frame ones; the method was immunoSEQ multiplex PCR. The sample consists of 180,000 or so clones, 82% of them appearing once. This CDR3 contains 16 residues. From germline, CDR1 is MNHNS and CDR2 SASEGT. V was clipped by 5 bases and J by 0 bases; unmatched bases: 6. Specimen: PBMCs. This chain connects TRBV6-1 to TRBJ2-2, with 7 bases matching TRBD1. The receptor's source is a boy between 2 and 10 years old in good health and CMV-seronegative. CDR3 sequence (DNA): TGTGCCAGCAGTAAAGGACAGGCCTCGAACACCGGGGAGCTGTTTTTT. Its translation: CASSKGQASNTGELFF.